Listed below are T cell receptor beta chains from one sample, sequenced in a study of control samples from healthy donors and cancer patients. Libraries were prepared by immunoSEQ multiplex PCR; TCRdb keeps only in-frame clonotypes and omits some of them. The sample has fewer than 200,000 clones; around 95% are singletons. Sequenced sample: blood. These receptors came from an older woman in good health. CDR3s include the opening cysteine and the closing phenylalanine or tryptophan. D genes are given only for firm matches. Clone size is not always given. Where it is, it says once, few, many or a class for expanded clones.

d_gene: .; abundance: .; v_gene: TRBV7-8; j_gene: TRBJ1-5; CDR3aa: CASSLRQNDQPQHF; CDR3nt: TGTGCCAGCAGCTTGAGGCAGAATGATCAGCCCCAGCATTTT
d_gene: TRBD1; abundance: .; v_gene: TRBV11-3; j_gene: TRBJ1-1; CDR3aa: CASSAQGSTEAFF; CDR3nt: TGTGCCAGCAGCGCACAGGGGAGCACTGAAGCTTTCTTT
d_gene: TRBD1; abundance: .; v_gene: TRBV2; j_gene: TRBJ2-3; CDR3aa: CASSERGQGAHSTDTQYF; CDR3nt: TGTGCCAGCAGTGAAAGGGGACAGGGGGCCCATTCCACAGATACGCAGTATTTT
d_gene: .; abundance: .; v_gene: TRBV7-2; j_gene: TRBJ2-5; CDR3aa: CASSLMGRDQETQYF; CDR3nt: TGTGCCAGCAGCCTCATGGGGAGAGATCAAGAGACCCAGTACTTC
d_gene: TRBD1; abundance: once; v_gene: TRBV7-8; j_gene: TRBJ1-2; CDR3aa: CASSLQQGTGGYGYTF; CDR3nt: TGTGCCAGCAGCTTACAACAGGGGACAGGGGGCTATGGCTACACCTTC
d_gene: TRBD1; abundance: .; v_gene: TRBV28; j_gene: TRBJ2-2; CDR3aa: CASSLQGADTGELFF; CDR3nt: TGTGCCAGCAGTTTACAGGGGGCGGACACCGGGGAGCTGTTTTTT
d_gene: .; abundance: .; v_gene: TRBV18; j_gene: TRBJ1-1; CDR3aa: CASSPPRGLNTEAFF; CDR3nt: TGTGCCAGCTCACCCCCCCGTGGGCTGAACACTGAAGCTTTCTTT
d_gene: .; abundance: .; v_gene: TRBV2; j_gene: TRBJ1-4; CDR3aa: CASRVSDSGEKLFF; CDR3nt: TGTGCCAGCAGGGTGTCGGACAGTGGTGAAAAACTGTTTTTT
d_gene: .; abundance: .; v_gene: TRBV9; j_gene: TRBJ2-2; CDR3aa: CASSVSLGWGGELFF; CDR3nt: TGTGCCAGCAGCGTATCACTCGGTTGGGGAGGGGAGCTGTTTTTT
d_gene: TRBD2; abundance: once; v_gene: TRBV2; j_gene: TRBJ2-7; CDR3aa: CASSFPGLASYEQYF; CDR3nt: TGTGCCAGCAGCTTCCCGGGACTAGCGTCCTACGAGCAGTACTTC
d_gene: TRBD1; abundance: .; v_gene: TRBV6-4; j_gene: TRBJ2-5; CDR3aa: CASRGQGGRETQYF; CDR3nt: TGTGCCAGCAGAGGACAGGGAGGTAGGGAGACCCAGTACTTC
d_gene: TRBD1; abundance: .; v_gene: TRBV7-9; j_gene: TRBJ1-1; CDR3aa: CASSPGTGMNTEAFF; CDR3nt: TGTGCCAGCAGCCCTGGGACAGGCATGAACACTGAAGCTTTCTTT
d_gene: TRBD1; abundance: .; v_gene: TRBV10-3; j_gene: TRBJ2-7; CDR3aa: CAISVGTEKYF; CDR3nt: TGTGCCATCAGTGTCGGGACAGAGAAGTACTTC
d_gene: TRBD1; abundance: .; v_gene: TRBV3-1/TRBV3-2; j_gene: TRBJ2-5; CDR3aa: CASSLGTGGAQTQYF; CDR3nt: TGTGCCAGCAGCCTCGGGACAGGGGGCGCGCAGACCCAGTACTTC
d_gene: TRBD1; abundance: .; v_gene: TRBV5-1; j_gene: TRBJ1-2; CDR3aa: CASSLVGQGNGYTF; CDR3nt: TGCGCCAGCAGCTTGGTCGGACAGGGGAATGGCTACACCTTC
d_gene: TRBD2; abundance: .; v_gene: TRBV9; j_gene: TRBJ2-3; CDR3aa: CASSTRLAGVTDTQYF; CDR3nt: TGTGCCAGCAGCACAAGACTAGCGGGGGTGACAGATACGCAGTATTTT
d_gene: .; abundance: .; v_gene: TRBV15; j_gene: TRBJ1-4; CDR3aa: CATSTGNLATNEKLFF; CDR3nt: TGTGCCACCAGCACTGGTAATCTTGCAACTAATGAAAAACTGTTTTTT
d_gene: TRBD1; abundance: .; v_gene: TRBV3-1/TRBV3-2; j_gene: TRBJ1-5; CDR3aa: CASSQRTGGPQHF; CDR3nt: TGTGCCAGCAGCCAACGGACAGGGGGACCCCAGCATTTT
d_gene: .; abundance: .; v_gene: TRBV27; j_gene: TRBJ1-6; CDR3aa: CASSLGGTSPLHF; CDR3nt: TGTGCCAGCAGTTTGGGGGGTACTTCACCCCTCCACTTT
d_gene: .; abundance: .; v_gene: TRBV13; j_gene: TRBJ1-2; CDR3aa: CASSGQGRGYTF; CDR3nt: TGTGCCAGCAGTGGGCAGGGGCGCGGCTACACCTTC